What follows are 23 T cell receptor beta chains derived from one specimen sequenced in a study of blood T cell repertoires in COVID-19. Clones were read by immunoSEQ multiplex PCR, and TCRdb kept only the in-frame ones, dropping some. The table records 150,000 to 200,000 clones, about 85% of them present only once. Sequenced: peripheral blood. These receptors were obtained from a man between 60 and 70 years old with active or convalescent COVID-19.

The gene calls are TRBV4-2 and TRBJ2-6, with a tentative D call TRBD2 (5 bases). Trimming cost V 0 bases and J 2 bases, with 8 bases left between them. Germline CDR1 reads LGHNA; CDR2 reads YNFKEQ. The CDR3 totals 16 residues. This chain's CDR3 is CASSQDSGTGANVLTF. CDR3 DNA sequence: TGTGCCAGCAGCCAAGATTCCGGGACTGGGGCCAACGTCCTGACTTTC.

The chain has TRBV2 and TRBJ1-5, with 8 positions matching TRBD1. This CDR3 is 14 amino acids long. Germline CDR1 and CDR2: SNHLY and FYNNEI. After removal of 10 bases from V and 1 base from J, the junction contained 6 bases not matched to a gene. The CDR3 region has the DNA TGTGCCACCGGACAGGGTTCAAGCAATCAGCCCCAGCATTTT. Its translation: CATGQGSSNQPQHF.

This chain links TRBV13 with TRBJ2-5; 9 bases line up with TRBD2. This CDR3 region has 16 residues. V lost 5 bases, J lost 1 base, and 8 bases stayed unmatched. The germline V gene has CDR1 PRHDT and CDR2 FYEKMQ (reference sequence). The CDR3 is CASSPDLTSGQETQYF. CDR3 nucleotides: TGTGCCAGCAGCCCGGACCTGACTAGCGGCCAAGAGACCCAGTACTTC.

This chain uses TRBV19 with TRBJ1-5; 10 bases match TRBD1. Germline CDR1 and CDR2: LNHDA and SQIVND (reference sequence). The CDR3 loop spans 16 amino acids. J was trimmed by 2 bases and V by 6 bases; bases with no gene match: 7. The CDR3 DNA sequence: TGTGCCAGTAGCACTAGGGACAGGGGACGCAATCAGCCCCAGCATTTT. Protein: CASSTRDRGRNQPQHF.

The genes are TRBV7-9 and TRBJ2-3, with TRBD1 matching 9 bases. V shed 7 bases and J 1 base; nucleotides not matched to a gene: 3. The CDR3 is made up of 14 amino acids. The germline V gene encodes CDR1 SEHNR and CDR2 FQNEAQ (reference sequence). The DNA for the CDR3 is TGTGCCAGCATACAGGGGGCCGGCACAGATACGCAGTATTTT. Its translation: CASIQGAGTDTQYF. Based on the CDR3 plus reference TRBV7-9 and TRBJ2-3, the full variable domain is DTGVSQNPRHKITKRGQNVTFRCDPISEHNRLYWYRQTLGQGPEFLTYFQNEAQLEKSRLLSDRFSAERPKGSFSTLEIQRTEQGDSAMYLCASIQGAGTDTQYFGPGTRLTVL.

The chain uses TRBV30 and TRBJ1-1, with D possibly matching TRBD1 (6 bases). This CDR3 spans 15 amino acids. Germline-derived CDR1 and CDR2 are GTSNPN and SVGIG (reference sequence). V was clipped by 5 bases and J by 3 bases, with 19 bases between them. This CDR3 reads CAWASGGGWDTEAFF. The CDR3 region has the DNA TGTGCCTGGGCGTCGGGGGGCGGGTGGGACACTGAAGCTTTCTTT.

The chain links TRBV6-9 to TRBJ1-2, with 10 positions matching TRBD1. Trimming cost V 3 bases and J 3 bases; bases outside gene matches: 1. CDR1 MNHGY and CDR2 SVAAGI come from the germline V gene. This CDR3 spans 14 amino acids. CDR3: CASSYGTGDYGYTF. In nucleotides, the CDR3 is TGTGCCAGCAGTTACGGGACAGGGGACTATGGCTACACCTTC.

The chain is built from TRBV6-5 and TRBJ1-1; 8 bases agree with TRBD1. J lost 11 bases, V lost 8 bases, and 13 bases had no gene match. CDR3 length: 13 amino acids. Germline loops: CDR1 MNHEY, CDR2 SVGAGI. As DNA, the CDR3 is TGTGCCAGCTACGGCACGGGACAGGCGAGCGCTTTCTTT. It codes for CASYGTGQASAFF.

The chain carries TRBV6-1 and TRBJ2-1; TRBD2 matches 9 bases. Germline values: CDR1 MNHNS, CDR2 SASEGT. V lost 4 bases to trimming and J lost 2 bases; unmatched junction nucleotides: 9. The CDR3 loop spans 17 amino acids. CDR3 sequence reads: CASSARGGNRAYNEQFF. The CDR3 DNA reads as TGTGCCAGCAGTGCGCGGGGGGGCAATAGGGCCTACAATGAGCAGTTCTTC.

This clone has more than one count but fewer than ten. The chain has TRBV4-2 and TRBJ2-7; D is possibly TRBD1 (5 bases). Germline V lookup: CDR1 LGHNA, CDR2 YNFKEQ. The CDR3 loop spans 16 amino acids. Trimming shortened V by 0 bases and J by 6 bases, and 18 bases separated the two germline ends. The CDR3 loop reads CASSQEASQTATEQYF. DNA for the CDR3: TGTGCCAGCAGCCAAGAAGCCTCGCAGACAGCAACCGAGCAGTACTTC.

The DNA for the CDR3 is TGTGCCAGCAGGGACAGGGGCAGAGACTCACCCCTCCACTTT. Its translation: CASRDRGRDSPLHF. The chain couples TRBV11-2 to TRBJ1-6; 9 positions match TRBD1. Germline V gene lookup returns CDR1 SGHAT and CDR2 FQNNGV. J gave up 10 bases and V 6 bases, and 7 bases lay outside the gene matches. The CDR3 is made up of 14 amino acids.

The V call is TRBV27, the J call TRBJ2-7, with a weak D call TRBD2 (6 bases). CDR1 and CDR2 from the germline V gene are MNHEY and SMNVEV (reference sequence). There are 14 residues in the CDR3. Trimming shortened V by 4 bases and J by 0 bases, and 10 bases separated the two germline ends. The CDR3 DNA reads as TGTGCCAGCAGTTACCGGAGGGACTCCTACGAGCAGTACTTC. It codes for CASSYRRDSYEQYF.

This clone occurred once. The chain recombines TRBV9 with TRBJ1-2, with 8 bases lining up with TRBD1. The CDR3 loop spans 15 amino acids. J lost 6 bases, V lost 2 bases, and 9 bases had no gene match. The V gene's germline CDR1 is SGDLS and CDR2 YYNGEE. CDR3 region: CASSVGQGLGDGYTF. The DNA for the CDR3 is TGTGCCAGCAGCGTCGGACAGGGCCTCGGGGATGGCTACACCTTC.

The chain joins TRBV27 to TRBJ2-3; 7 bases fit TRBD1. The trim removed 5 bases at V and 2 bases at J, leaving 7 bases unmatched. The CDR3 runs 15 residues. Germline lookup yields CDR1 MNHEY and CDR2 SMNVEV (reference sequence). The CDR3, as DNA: TGTGCCAGCAGTCCCAGGGACAGATCCACAGATACGCAGTATTTT. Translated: CASSPRDRSTDTQYF.

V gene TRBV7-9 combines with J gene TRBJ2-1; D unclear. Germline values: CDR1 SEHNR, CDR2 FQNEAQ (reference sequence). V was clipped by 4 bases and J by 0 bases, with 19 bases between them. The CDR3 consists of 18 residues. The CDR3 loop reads CASSSLKAAVSSYNEQFF. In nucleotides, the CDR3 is TGTGCCAGCAGCTCCCTCAAGGCGGCGGTGAGCTCCTACAATGAGCAGTTCTTC.

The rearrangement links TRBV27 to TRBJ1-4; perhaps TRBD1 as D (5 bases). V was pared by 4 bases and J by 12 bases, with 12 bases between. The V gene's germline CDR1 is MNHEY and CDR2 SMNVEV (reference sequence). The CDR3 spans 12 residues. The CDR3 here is CASSSQGLELFF. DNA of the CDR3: TGTGCCAGCAGTTCCCAGGGATTGGAACTGTTTTTT.

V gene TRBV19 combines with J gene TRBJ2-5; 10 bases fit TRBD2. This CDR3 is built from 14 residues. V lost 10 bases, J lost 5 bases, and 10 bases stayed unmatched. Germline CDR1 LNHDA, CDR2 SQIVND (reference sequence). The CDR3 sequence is CATGAGGAPETQYF. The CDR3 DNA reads TGTGCCACCGGAGCGGGGGGGGCCCCGGAGACCCAGTACTTC. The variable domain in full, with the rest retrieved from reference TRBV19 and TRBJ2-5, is DGGITQSPKYLFRKEGQNVTLSCEQNLNHDAMYWYRQDPGQGLRLIYYSQIVNDFQKGDIAEGYSVSREKKESFPLTVTSAQKNPTAFYLCATGAGGAPETQYFGPGTRLLVL.

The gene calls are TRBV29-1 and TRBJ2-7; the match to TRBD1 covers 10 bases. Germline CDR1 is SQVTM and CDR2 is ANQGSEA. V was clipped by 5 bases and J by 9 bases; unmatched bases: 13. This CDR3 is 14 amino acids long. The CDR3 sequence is CSVMKDRGDRTQYF. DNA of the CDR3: TGCAGCGTTATGAAGGACAGGGGGGATCGAACGCAGTACTTC.

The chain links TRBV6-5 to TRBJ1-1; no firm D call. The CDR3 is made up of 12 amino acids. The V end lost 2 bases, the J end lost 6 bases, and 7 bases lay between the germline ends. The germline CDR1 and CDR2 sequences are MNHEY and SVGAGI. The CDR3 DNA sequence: TGTGCCAGCAGTTACCCCCAGGCTGAAGCTTTCTTT. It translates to CASSYPQAEAFF.

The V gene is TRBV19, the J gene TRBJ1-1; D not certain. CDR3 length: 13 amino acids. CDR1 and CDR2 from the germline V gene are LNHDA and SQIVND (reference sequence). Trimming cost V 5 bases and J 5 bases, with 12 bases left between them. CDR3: CASSLTAVTEAFF. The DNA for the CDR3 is TGTGCCAGTAGTTTAACAGCGGTGACTGAAGCTTTCTTT.

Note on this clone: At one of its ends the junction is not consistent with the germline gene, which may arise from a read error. The DNA for the CDR3 is TGTGCCAGCAGCCAAGACGACAGGGGGCGAGGTCTAGACTTC. This sequence encodes CASSQDDRGRGLDF. The chain has TRBV3-1 (or the pseudogene TRBV3-2) and TRBJ2-7, with 10 bases fitting TRBD1. Germline V gene lookup returns CDR1 LGHDT and CDR2 YNNKEL (reference sequence). This CDR3 comprises 14 residues.

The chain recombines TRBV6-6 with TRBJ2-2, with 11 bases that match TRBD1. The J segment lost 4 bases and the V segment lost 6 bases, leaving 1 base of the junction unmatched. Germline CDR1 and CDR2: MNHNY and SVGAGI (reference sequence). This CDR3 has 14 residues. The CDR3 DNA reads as TGTGCCAGCAGAGGGACAGGGGGCACCGGGGAGCTGTTTTTT. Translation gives CASRGTGGTGELFF.

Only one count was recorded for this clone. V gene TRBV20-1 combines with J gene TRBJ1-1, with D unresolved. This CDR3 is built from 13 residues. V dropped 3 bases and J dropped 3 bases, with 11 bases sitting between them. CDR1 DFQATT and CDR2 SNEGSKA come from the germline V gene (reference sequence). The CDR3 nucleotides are TGCAGTGCTAGTCGGGGTTTGGACACTGAAGCTTTCTTT. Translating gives CSASRGLDTEAFF.